Shown below are 18 T cell receptor beta chains from a single sample sequenced in a study of long-term antiretroviral therapy in people with HIV. Runs used v3.0 of the immunoSEQ assay and were done at survey level. Method: immunoSEQ multiplex PCR; TCRdb's copy keeps in-frame clones and lacks some. This table holds roughly 39,000 clones, 65% to 90% found once. This sample comprised unsorted PBMCs, obtained just before starting antiretroviral therapy. The origin of the receptors is a woman under 30 with HIV.

The J gene is TRBJ2-1, the V gene TRBV5-1, with TRBD1 as a possible D gene (7 bases). CDR3 length: 16 amino acids. The germline V and J ends were trimmed by 0 bases and 0 bases, with 10 bases remaining between them. CDR1 is SGHRS and CDR2 is YFSETQ in the germline V gene. DNA for the CDR3: TGCGCCAGCAGCTTGGCGGGGGACAGCTCCTACAATGAGCAGTTCTTC. Amino acid sequence: CASSLAGDSSYNEQFF.

This chain joins TRBV10-3 and TRBJ2-4; 10 positions agree with TRBD1. The J segment lost 5 bases and the V segment lost 6 bases, leaving 4 bases of the junction unmatched. The germline V gene has CDR1 ENHRY and CDR2 SYGVKD. The CDR3 is 14 residues long. CDR3 DNA sequence: TGTGCCATCAGCGCCGGGACAGGGGAAAACATTCAGTACTTC. The encoded protein is CAISAGTGENIQYF.

This sequence joins TRBV7-9 and TRBJ2-7, with D perhaps TRBD2 (5 bases). Germline V gene sequence: CDR1 SEHNR, CDR2 FQNEAQ (reference sequence). The CDR3 spans 13 residues. V gave up 2 bases and J gave up 0 bases, with 5 bases separating them. The CDR3 here is CASSLRDSYEQYF. In nucleotides, the CDR3 is TGTGCCAGCAGCTTACGGGACTCCTACGAGCAGTACTTC.

This sequence joins TRBV7-3 and TRBJ1-2; 8 nucleotides match TRBD1. The CDR3 sequence is 14 residues long. Per the germline V gene, CDR1 is SGHTA and CDR2 is FQGTGA. Trimming cost V 1 base and J 4 bases; bases outside gene matches: 2. CDR3 region: CASSLNTGGYGYTF. Written as DNA, the CDR3 is TGTGCCAGCAGCTTAAATACAGGGGGCTATGGCTACACCTTC.

The chain employs TRBV7-3 and TRBJ1-1; D uncertain. Trimming took off 0 bases at V and 1 base at J, with 3 bases between the two ends. The CDR3 covers 13 residues. Germline assignment: CDR1 SGHTA and CDR2 FQGTGA. CDR3 sequence (DNA): TGTGCCAGCAGCTTAACAGGGAACACTGAAGCTTTCTTT. It yields the protein CASSLTGNTEAFF.

The J gene is TRBJ1-2, the V gene TRBV28; 7 nucleotides match TRBD1. J gave up 3 bases and V 6 bases, and 4 bases lay outside the gene matches. This CDR3 has 13 residues. Germline V lookup: CDR1 MDHEN, CDR2 SYDVKM. DNA of the CDR3: TGTGCCAGCAGCAATGACAGGGACTATGGCTACACCTTC. Amino acids: CASSNDRDYGYTF.

The chain employs TRBV27 and TRBJ2-1; 11 bases fit TRBD1. Germline-derived CDR1 and CDR2 are MNHEY and SMNVEV (reference sequence). V gave up 5 bases and J gave up 8 bases; unmatched junction bases: 5. The CDR3 has 14 residues. The CDR3 DNA is TGTGCCAGCAGTATAGGACAGGGGGCGGATGAGCAGTTCTTC. Its translation: CASSIGQGADEQFF.

The chain has TRBV7-9 and TRBJ2-1; D uncertain. CDR1 and CDR2 (germline): SEHNR, FQNEAQ (reference sequence). V dropped 6 bases and J dropped 6 bases, with 21 bases sitting between them. CDR3 length: 16 residues. The CDR3 reads CASSFFPRDRSNEQFF. In nucleotides, the CDR3 is TGTGCCAGCAGTTTTTTTCCCCGAGATCGGTCCAATGAGCAGTTCTTC.

This chain joins TRBV7-3 and TRBJ2-1, with 8 bases that match TRBD2. CDR1 and CDR2 from the germline V gene are SGHTA and FQGTGA. The CDR3 has 15 amino acids. V shed 3 bases and J 2 bases; nucleotides not matched to a gene: 3. This CDR3 reads CASSFIAGTYNEQFF. The CDR3 DNA follows: TGTGCCAGCAGCTTCATAGCGGGAACCTACAATGAGCAGTTCTTC.

The CDR3, as DNA: TGTGCCAGCAGCTTAGACTCAGGTCCTCGGGGGGGCGAGCAGTACTTC. It translates to CASSLDSGPRGGEQYF. V and J are TRBV11-2 and TRBJ2-7; 8 nucleotides agree with TRBD2. Trimming took 0 bases from V and 6 from J; bases not matched to a gene: 10. Germline V gene data show CDR1 as SGHAT and CDR2 as FQNNGV. The CDR3 extends over 16 amino acids.

The chain couples TRBV28 to TRBJ2-5; weak D call: TRBD2 (6 bases). The CDR3 runs to 15 residues. CDR1 is MDHEN, CDR2 SYDVKM, per germline. Deletions cut 1 base from V and 5 bases from J, with 14 bases between. The CDR3 nucleotides read TGTGCCAGCAGTTTATTTCCCGGGAGTTGGGAGACCCAGTACTTC. Translation gives CASSLFPGSWETQYF.

V usage is TRBV6-5 and J usage is TRBJ1-5; TRBD1 might be the D (5 bases). The V end lost 10 bases, the J end lost 6 bases, and 16 bases lay between the germline ends. The CDR3 has 13 residues. CDR1 is MNHEY, CDR2 SVGAGI, per germline. The CDR3 bases are TGTGCCACCTTTCGGGACGCCAGTCAGCCCCAGCATTTT. It translates to CATFRDASQPQHF.

The rearrangement joins TRBV5-5 to TRBJ2-6, with D unresolved. V shed 1 base and J shed 0 bases, with 5 bases lying between them. Germline loops: CDR1 SGHKS, CDR2 YYEKEE (reference sequence). The CDR3 contains 15 residues. The CDR3 is CASSLWGSGANVLTF. The CDR3 nucleotides read TGTGCCAGCAGCTTGTGGGGCTCTGGGGCCAACGTCCTGACTTTC.

This clone has a handful of counts. The rearrangement links TRBV2 to TRBJ2-7; D is possibly TRBD1 or TRBD2 (5 bases each). Trimming left V 11 bases short and J 0 bases short, with 14 bases between. The CDR3 extends over 13 amino acids. Germline values: CDR1 SNHLY, CDR2 FYNNEI. The CDR3 reads CAAKGDGSYEQYF. Here the CDR3 DNA reads TGTGCCGCGAAAGGGGACGGCTCCTACGAGCAGTACTTC. Supplemented by reference TRBV2 and TRBJ2-7, the full variable domain reads EPEVTQTPSHQVTQMGQEVILRCVPISNHLYFYWYRQILGQKVEFLVSFYNNEISEKSEIFDDQFSVERPDGSNFTLKIRSTKLEDSAMYFCAAKGDGSYEQYFGPGTRLTVT.

Comment on this clone: The sample carries other DNA sequences with the same CDR3. V and J are TRBV19 and TRBJ2-2; tentatively, D is TRBD1 (5 bases). Trimming shortened V by 3 bases and J by 6 bases, and 14 bases separated the two germline ends. Germline assignment: CDR1 LNHDA and CDR2 SQIVND (reference sequence). This CDR3 contains 15 residues. The CDR3 loop is CASSMSGQISGELFF. The DNA of the CDR3 is TGTGCCAGTAGTATGTCAGGACAAATATCCGGGGAGCTGTTTTTT.

This clone was detected only once. The rearrangement uses TRBV15 and TRBJ2-3; maybe TRBD2 (7 bases). Germline values: CDR1 LNHNV, CDR2 YYDKDF (reference sequence). The length of the CDR3 is 15 residues. Deletions cut 1 base from V and 2 bases from J, with 10 bases between. DNA of the CDR3: TGTGCCACCAGCAGAGCTGCGGGGGCCACAGATACGCAGTATTTT. Amino acids: CATSRAAGATDTQYF.

The J gene is TRBJ2-1, the V gene TRBV1; TRBD2, the D gene given by the table, was not confirmed from the DNA. TRBV1 corresponds to a pseudogene. The CDR3 totals 17 residues. CDR3 in amino acids: CTSSQKRLAGLYNEQFF. As DNA, the CDR3 is TGCACCAGCAGCCAGAAACGACTAGCGGGACTTTACAATGAGCAGTTCTTC.

The V and J genes are TRBV19 and TRBJ2-7, with 7 bases fitting TRBD2. Trimming took 5 bases from V and 0 from J; bases not matched to a gene: 7. Looked up from germline, CDR1 is LNHDA and CDR2 is SQIVND (reference sequence). CDR3 length: 15 residues. The CDR3 loop reads CASSPSASGSYEQYF. The CDR3 DNA reads as TGTGCCAGTAGTCCTTCGGCTAGCGGCTCCTACGAGCAGTACTTC.